This is a list of T cell receptor beta chains from one sample in a study of patients and donors after allogeneic stem cell transplantation. TCRdb re-called the RT-PCR reads through MiXCR, storing one row per CDR3 protein. Among hundreds of thousands of distinct CDR3 sequences listed, 16% were seen once. Input material: blood, either unsorted or a sorted T cell fraction (not recorded which). The receptors stem from a human donor who was either an allogeneic HSCT recipient or a stem cell or donor lymphocyte infusion donor (not recorded which). It is not recorded whose cells these are; they may come from a transplant donor. Both conserved end residues are part of each CDR3. D genes are given only for firm matches. Clone size appears in some rows only: once, few, many, or a class for an expanded clone.

TRBV20-1,few,TRBJ2-2,.,TGCAGCGCAAAAGACAGGATCGCCGGGGAGCTGTTTTTT,CSAKDRIAGELFF
TRBV4-2,.,TRBJ1-2,.,TGTGCCAGCAGCCCCTCCGGGGAGGGACATTATGGCTACACCTTC,CASSPSGEGHYGYTF
TRBV12-3/TRBV12-4,.,TRBJ2-2,TRBD2,TGTGCCAGCAGTCCGGAGGTCTTAGCGGGGGGCCCCGGGGAGCTGTTTTTT,CASSPEVLAGGPGELFF
TRBV18,.,TRBJ1-2,.,TGTGCCAGCTCTCCAGGGGAGTATGGCTACACCTTC,CASSPGEYGYTF
TRBV7-6,few,TRBJ2-7,TRBD1,TGTGCCAGCAGCCCTTGGACAGGGGACTACGAGCAGTACTTC,CASSPWTGDYEQYF
TRBV10-3,few,TRBJ2-7,.,TGTGCCATCAGTGAGTTAGGGGGAAACGAGCAGTACTTC,CAISELGGNEQYF
TRBV5-1,.,TRBJ1-5,.,TGCGCCAGCAGCTTGGAATCGGGACCTTCTTCGACCCAGCATTTT,CASSLESGPSSTQHF
TRBV6-1,.,TRBJ1-5,.,TGTGCCAGCAGCCCACGGACATTTCGGCAGCCCCAGCATTTT,CASSPRTFRQPQHF
TRBV7-8,few,TRBJ2-1,TRBD2,TGTGCCAGCAGCTCTAGCGGGAGTATAGGGGATGAGCAGTTCTTC,CASSSSGSIGDEQFF
TRBV5-1,few,TRBJ2-7,.,TGCGCCAGCAAGGACGAACTACGGAGGTACTTC,CASKDELRRYF
TRBV2,few,TRBJ2-2,TRBD1,TGTGCCAGCAGTGGAGACAGGGGCGTCACCGGGGAGCTGTTTTTT,CASSGDRGVTGELFF
TRBV25-1,.,TRBJ2-2,.,TGTGCCAGCAGTCCTCCGGGACGACAGAACACCGGGGAGCTGTTTTTT,CASSPPGRQNTGELFF
TRBV20-1,few,TRBJ1-1,.,TGCAGTGCTAGAGAATTGGCTTTCTTT,CSARELAFF
TRBV20-1,few,TRBJ1-5,.,TGCAGTGCTAGAGTTTCGTTTCAGCCCCAGCATTTT,CSARVSFQPQHF
TRBV20-1,few,TRBJ2-3,.,TGCAGAGGCCCGCGGGGAGCCGATACGCAGTATTTT,CRGPRGADTQYF
TRBV4-1,.,TRBJ1-1,.,TGCGCCAGCAGCCAAGGAGGGGAGAACACTGAAGCTTTCTTT,CASSQGGENTEAFF
TRBV12-3/TRBV12-4,many,TRBJ2-1,.,TGTGCCAGCAGTTCAGACAACAATGAGCAGTTCTTC,CASSSDNNEQFF
TRBV15,few,TRBJ2-5,.,TGTGCCACCAGCAGACCCACTCCGGGATCCAGGCAAGAGACCCAGTACTTC,CATSRPTPGSRQETQYF
TRBV7-9,.,TRBJ2-7,.,TGTGCCAGCAGCCTTACCGGGCAAACCTACGAGCAGTACTTC,CASSLTGQTYEQYF
TRBV9,.,TRBJ2-3,.,TGTGCCAGCAGCGTAGTTGGGGTACCAGATACGCAGTATTTT,CASSVVGVPDTQYF
TRBV20-1,.,TRBJ2-3,.,TGCAGTGCTAGAGATTTTAGCACTTTGGATACGCAGTATTTT,CSARDFSTLDTQYF
TRBV19,few,TRBJ1-2,TRBD1,TGTGCCAGTAGTGAACAGACAGGGGTGCTCGGTGGCTACACCTTC,CASSEQTGVLGGYTF
TRBV14,.,TRBJ2-3,TRBD2,TGTGCCAGCAGCCGAACCCTTAGCGGGGGGGCATCAGATACGCAGTATTTT,CASSRTLSGGASDTQYF
TRBV11-3,few,TRBJ2-2,.,TGTGCCAGCAGCTTAGTGCCATTAATAGGGGAGCTGTTTTTT,CASSLVPLIGELFF
TRBV5-1,.,TRBJ1-2,.,TGCGCCAGCAGCTTGGGAACAACTGCTAACTATGGCTACACCTTC,CASSLGTTANYGYTF
TRBV11-2,few,TRBJ2-1,TRBD2,TGTGCCAGCAGCGGTGATAGCGGGAGGGCCCGTGAGCAGTTCTTC,CASSGDSGRAREQFF
TRBV19,.,TRBJ2-2,.,TGTGCCAGTAGTCGACAGGGACTAAACCCCTTGAACACCGGGGAGCTGTTTTTT,CASSRQGLNPLNTGELFF
TRBV2,.,TRBJ2-7,TRBD2,TGTGCCAGCAGCCGACTTAGCGGGAGTTTTGAGCAGTACTTC,CASSRLSGSFEQYF
TRBV25-1,.,TRBJ1-3,.,TGTGCCAGCAGTGAATCGGGCAGTCGGGGAAACACCATATATTTT,CASSESGSRGNTIYF
TRBV30,.,TRBJ1-4,.,TGTGCCTGGAGTGTACTGTCTGAAAAACTGTTTTTT,CAWSVLSEKLFF
TRBV14,few,TRBJ2-2,.,TGTGCCAGCAGCCAAGCCACAGGGTGGAGGAACACCGGGGAGCTGTTTTTT,CASSQATGWRNTGELFF
TRBV29-1,few,TRBJ2-7,.,TGCAGCGTTGCCCTTTCCTCCTACGAGCAGTACTTC,CSVALSSYEQYF
TRBV7-9,.,TRBJ2-5,.,TGTGCCAGCAGCCCTAAGACTACCTGGACTGTTATGACCCAGTACTTC,CASSPKTTWTVMTQYF